The TCR beta chain under discussion was sequenced for a study of shared clonotypes between healthy human individuals. The method was immunoSEQ multiplex PCR; TCRdb's version includes in-frame clones alone and lacks a portion of them. Seen here are approximately 100,000 clones, about 70% observed once, and the top ten hold under 25%. The CDR3 has 16 amino acids. V was shortened by 2 bases and J by 0 bases, with 13 bases between the two germline ends. CDR1 and CDR2 (germline): MNHEY, SMNVEV (reference sequence). The source is a woman in her twenties or thirties in good health. The V call is TRBV27, the J call TRBJ1-1; tentatively, D is TRBD1 (5 bases). Input material: memory CD8+ T cells sorted from blood. The subset was: CD45RO+ cells pooled with CCR7-negative TemRA cells. The CDR3 loop reads CASSLKVGTMNTEAFF. The CDR3 nucleotides read TGTGCCAGCAGTTTAAAGGTAGGGACTATGAACACTGAAGCTTTCTTT.